This is a list of T cell receptor beta chains from one sample in a study of glioma-infiltrating T cells. Each CDR3 protein gets one entry after TCRdb re-called the multiplex PCR reads with MiXCR. The sample contains over 140,000 distinct CDR3 sequences, roughly two fifths of which appear only once. The sequencing input was glioma tissue, nonneoplastic brain tissue, or PBMCs (not recorded which). These receptors were obtained from a human donor with low-grade glioma or glioblastoma, undergoing nonglioma brain surgery, or in good health (not recorded which). Each CDR3 is given with its conserved first and last residue. A D gene is named only where the DNA matches it firmly. Some rows have no size entry. The others give once, few or many, or a class for an expanded clone.

clone_size d_call j_call cdr3_length v_call cdr3_nt cdr3_aa
- - TRBJ1-1 12 TRBV5-1 TGCGCCAGCAGCTTGCCAGGAGCTAAAGCTTTCTTT CASSLPGAKAFF
few TRBD1 TRBJ2-1 15 TRBV19 TGTGCCAGTAGTAGCCGAGACAGGGGCATCAATGAGCAGTTCTTC CASSSRDRGINEQFF
- - TRBJ1-1 14 TRBV28 TGTGCCAGCGGGGACCAGTTCATGAACACTGAAGCTTTCTTT CASGDQFMNTEAFF
many - TRBJ2-7 13 TRBV6-6 TGTGCCAGCAGTTACCAAAATACCTACGAGCAGTACTTC CASSYQNTYEQYF
- TRBD2 TRBJ2-7 13 TRBV7-8 TGTGCCAGCAGACGCGGGAGACCCTACGAGCAGTACTTC CASRRGRPYEQYF
- TRBD1 TRBJ2-3 14 TRBV19 TGTGCCAGTAGTAAGGGGACAGGTACCGATACGCAGTATTTT CASSKGTGTDTQYF
- - TRBJ1-2 13 TRBV6-1 TGTGCCAGCATTTCATTGGCGGACTATGGCTACACCTTC CASISLADYGYTF
- TRBD1 TRBJ1-4 13 TRBV2 TGTGCCAGCAGTGTGACAGGGATTGAAAAACTGTTTTTT CASSVTGIEKLFF
- TRBD1 TRBJ2-1 17 TRBV6-6 TGTGCCAGCAGTTACGATGCCGGGACAGGGGGTCAGGGTGAGCAGTTCTTC CASSYDAGTGGQGEQFF
- TRBD2 TRBJ2-3 15 TRBV19 TGTGCCAGTAGTTTAACAGCGGGATTTGCAGATAAGCAGTATTTT CASSLTAGFADKQYF
- TRBD1 TRBJ1-3 15 TRBV7-2 TGTGCCAGCAGCCCCGGACAGGGTCGCTGGACGACCATATATTTT CASSPGQGRWTTIYF
once - TRBJ1-2 13 TRBV29-1 TGCAGCTCCGCATACGGACTAAACTATGGCTACACCTTC CSSAYGLNYGYTF
few - TRBJ2-7 17 TRBV4-1 TGCGCCAGCAGCCAAGAAGGCCAGAAACTTGGACCCTACGAGCAGTACTTC CASSQEGQKLGPYEQYF
- - TRBJ2-5 13 TRBV28 TGTGCCAGCAGTTACATGGGGCAAGAGACCCAGTACTTC CASSYMGQETQYF
- TRBD1 TRBJ2-7 14 TRBV7-8 TGTGCCAGCAGCTTAGGTATCAGGGGGTACGAGCAGTACTTC CASSLGIRGYEQYF
- - TRBJ1-1 13 TRBV5-8 TGTGCCAGCAATCCCAGACTGAACACTGAAGCTTTCTTT CASNPRLNTEAFF
- - TRBJ1-1 15 TRBV28 TGTGCCAGCAGTCCCCTCGGGGGACGGATAGCTGAAGCTTTCTTT CASSPLGGRIAEAFF
- TRBD2 TRBJ2-1 12 TRBV2 TGTGCCACTCGGCTAGCGGTCAATGAGCAGTTCTTC CATRLAVNEQFF
- - TRBJ2-3 12 TRBV20-1 TGCAGTGCCTTCCGACCCCCGGATACGAAGTATTTT CSAFRPPDTKYF
many TRBD2 TRBJ2-3 15 TRBV20-1 TGCAGTGCTAGAAAACTAGCGGGAGTCGGTGATACGCAGTATTTT CSARKLAGVGDTQYF
few - TRBJ1-2 12 TRBV20-1 TGCAGTGCTAGAGTGTCTAACTATGGCTACACCTTC CSARVSNYGYTF
many - TRBJ2-5 13 TRBV6-1 TGTGCCAGCAGTAGCGCAGGGGCGGTGACCCAGTACTTC CASSSAGAVTQYF
- TRBD1 TRBJ2-5 15 TRBV20-1 TGCAGTGCTATTAAGACCGGGACAGGGAAAGAGACCCAGTACTTC CSAIKTGTGKETQYF
few TRBD2 TRBJ2-3 16 TRBV6-2/TRBV6-3 TGTGCCAGCAGATCTGCCCACAGCGGGAATTCAGATACGCAGTATTTT CASRSAHSGNSDTQYF
- - TRBJ1-5 15 TRBV24-1 TGTGCCACTAGTGATTCTACGTTATCCGGGACCCCCCAGCATTTT CATSDSTLSGTPQHF
- - TRBJ1-2 12 TRBV20-1 TGCAGTGCTAGTGCCGCAGGGCATGGCTACACCTTC CSASAAGHGYTF